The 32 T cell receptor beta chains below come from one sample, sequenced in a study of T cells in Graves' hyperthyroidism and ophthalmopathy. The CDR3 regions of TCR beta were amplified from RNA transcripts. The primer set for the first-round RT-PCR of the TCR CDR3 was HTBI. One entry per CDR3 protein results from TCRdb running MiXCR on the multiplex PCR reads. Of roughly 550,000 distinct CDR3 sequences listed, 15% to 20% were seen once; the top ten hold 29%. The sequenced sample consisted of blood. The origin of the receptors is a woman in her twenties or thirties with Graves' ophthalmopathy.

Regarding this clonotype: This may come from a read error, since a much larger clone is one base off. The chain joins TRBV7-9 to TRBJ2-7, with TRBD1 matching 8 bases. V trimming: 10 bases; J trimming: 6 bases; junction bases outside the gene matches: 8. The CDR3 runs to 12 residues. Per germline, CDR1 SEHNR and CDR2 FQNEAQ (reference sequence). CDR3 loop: CANSGQGREQYF. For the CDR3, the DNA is TGTGCCAACAGTGGACAGGGTCGCGAGCAGTACTTC.

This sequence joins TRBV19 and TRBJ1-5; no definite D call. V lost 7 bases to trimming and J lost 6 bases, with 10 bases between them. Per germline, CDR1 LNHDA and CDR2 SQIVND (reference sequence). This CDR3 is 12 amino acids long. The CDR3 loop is CASMNRSQPQHF. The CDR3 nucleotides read TGTGCCAGTATGAACAGATCTCAGCCCCAGCATTTT.

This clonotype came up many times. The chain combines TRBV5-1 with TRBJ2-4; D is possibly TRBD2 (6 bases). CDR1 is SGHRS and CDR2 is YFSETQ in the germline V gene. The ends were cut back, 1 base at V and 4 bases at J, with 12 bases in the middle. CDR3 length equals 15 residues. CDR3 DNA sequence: TGCGCCAGCAGCTTGAACGATCGGGGGAAAAACATTCAGTACTTC. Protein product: CASSLNDRGKNIQYF.

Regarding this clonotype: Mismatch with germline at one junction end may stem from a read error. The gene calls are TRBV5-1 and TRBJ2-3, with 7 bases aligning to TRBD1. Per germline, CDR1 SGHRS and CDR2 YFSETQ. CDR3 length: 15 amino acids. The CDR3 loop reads CASGLGTASTDTQYF. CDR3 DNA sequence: TGCGCCAGCGGCTTGGGGACAGCTAGCACAGATACGCAGTATTTT.

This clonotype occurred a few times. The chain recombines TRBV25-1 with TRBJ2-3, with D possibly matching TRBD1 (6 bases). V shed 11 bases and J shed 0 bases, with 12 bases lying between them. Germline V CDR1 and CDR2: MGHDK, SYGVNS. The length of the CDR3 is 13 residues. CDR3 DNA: TGTGCCCTCGGACAGCTGAGCACAGATACGCAGTATTTT. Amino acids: CALGQLSTDTQYF.

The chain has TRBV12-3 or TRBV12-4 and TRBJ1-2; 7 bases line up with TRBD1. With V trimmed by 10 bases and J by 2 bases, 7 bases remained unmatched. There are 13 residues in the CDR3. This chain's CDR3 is CATATGDNYGYTF. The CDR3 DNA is TGTGCCACCGCTACAGGGGACAACTATGGCTACACCTTC.

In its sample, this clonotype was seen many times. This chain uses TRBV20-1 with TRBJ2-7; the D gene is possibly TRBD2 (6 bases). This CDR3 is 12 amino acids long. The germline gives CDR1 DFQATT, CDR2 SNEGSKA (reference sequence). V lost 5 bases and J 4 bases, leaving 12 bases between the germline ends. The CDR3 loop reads CSALGEEYEQYF. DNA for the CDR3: TGCAGTGCTTTGGGGGAGGAATACGAGCAGTACTTC.

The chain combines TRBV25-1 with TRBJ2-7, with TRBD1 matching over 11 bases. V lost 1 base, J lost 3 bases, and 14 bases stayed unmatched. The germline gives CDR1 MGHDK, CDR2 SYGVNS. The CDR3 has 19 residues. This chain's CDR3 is CASSEWKRTGGQLDYEQYF. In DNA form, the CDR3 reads TGTGCCAGCAGTGAATGGAAACGGACAGGGGGCCAATTGGACTACGAGCAGTACTTC.

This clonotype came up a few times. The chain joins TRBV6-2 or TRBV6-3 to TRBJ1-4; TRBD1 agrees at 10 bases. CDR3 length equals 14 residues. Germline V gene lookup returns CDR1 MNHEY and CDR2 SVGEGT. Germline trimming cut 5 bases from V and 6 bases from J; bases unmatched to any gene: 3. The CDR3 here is CASSIGTGDEKLFF. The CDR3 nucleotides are TGTGCCAGCAGTATCGGGACAGGGGATGAAAAACTGTTTTTT.

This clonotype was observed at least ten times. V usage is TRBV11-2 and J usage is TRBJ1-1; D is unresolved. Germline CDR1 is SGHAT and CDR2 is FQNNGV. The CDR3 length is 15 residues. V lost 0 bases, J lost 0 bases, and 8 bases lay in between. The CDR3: CASSLDPSMNTEAFF. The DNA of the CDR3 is TGTGCCAGCAGCTTAGATCCCTCAATGAACACTGAAGCTTTCTTT.

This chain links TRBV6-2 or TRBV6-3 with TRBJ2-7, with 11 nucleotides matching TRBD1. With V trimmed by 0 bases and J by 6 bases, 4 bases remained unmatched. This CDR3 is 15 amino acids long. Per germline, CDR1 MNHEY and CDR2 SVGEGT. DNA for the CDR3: TGTGCCAGCAGTTACTCGAGAGGGACAGGGGGCGAGCAGTACTTC. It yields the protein CASSYSRGTGGEQYF.

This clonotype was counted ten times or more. The CDR3 coding sequence is TGTGCCAGCAGATCTCTTGGCGGGAGCACAGATACGCAGTATTTT. This translates into CASRSLGGSTDTQYF. The V gene is TRBV12-3 or TRBV12-4, the J gene TRBJ2-3, with D possibly TRBD2 on 5 matching bases. V lost 6 bases and J lost 0, with 13 bases in between. The length of the CDR3 is 15 residues.

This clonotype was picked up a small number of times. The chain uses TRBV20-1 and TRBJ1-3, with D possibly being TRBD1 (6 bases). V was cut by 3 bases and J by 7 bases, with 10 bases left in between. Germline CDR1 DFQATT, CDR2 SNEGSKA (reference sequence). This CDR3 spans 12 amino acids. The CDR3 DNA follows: TGCAGTGCTAGCCAGGGGATGAACACCATATATTTT. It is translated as CSASQGMNTIYF.

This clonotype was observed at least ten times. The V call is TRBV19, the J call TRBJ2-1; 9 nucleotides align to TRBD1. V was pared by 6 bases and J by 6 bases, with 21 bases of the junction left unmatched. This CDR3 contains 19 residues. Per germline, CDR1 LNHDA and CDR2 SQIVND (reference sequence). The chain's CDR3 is CASRRPGQGGPSFANEQFF. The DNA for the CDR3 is TGTGCCAGTAGGAGACCGGGACAGGGAGGCCCCTCCTTCGCCAATGAGCAGTTCTTC. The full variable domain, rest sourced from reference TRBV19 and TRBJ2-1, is DGGITQSPKYLFRKEGQNVTLSCEQNLNHDAMYWYRQDPGQGLRLIYYSQIVNDFQKGDIAEGYSVSREKKESFPLTVTSAQKNPTAFYLCASRRPGQGGPSFANEQFFGPGTRLTVL.

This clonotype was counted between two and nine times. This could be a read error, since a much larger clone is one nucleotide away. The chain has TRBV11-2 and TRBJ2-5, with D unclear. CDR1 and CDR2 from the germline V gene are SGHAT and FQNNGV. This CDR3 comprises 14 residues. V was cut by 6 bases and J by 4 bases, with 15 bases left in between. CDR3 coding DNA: TGTGCCAGCAGTTCGAGTTCCGCCCGAGAGACCCAGTACTTC. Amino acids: CASSSSSARETQYF. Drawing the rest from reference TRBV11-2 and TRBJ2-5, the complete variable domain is EAGVAQSPRYKIIEKRQSVAFWCNPISGHATLYWYQQILGQGPKLLIQFQNNGVVDDSQLPKDRFSAERLKGVDSTLKIQPAKLEDSAVYLCASSSSSARETQYFGPGTRLLVL.

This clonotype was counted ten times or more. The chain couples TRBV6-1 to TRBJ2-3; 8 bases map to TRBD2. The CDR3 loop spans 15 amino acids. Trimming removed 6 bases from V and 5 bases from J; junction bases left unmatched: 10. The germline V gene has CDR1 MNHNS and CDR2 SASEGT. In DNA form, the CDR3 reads TGTGCCAGCAGGCTCCGTAGCGGGACTCAAGATACGCAGTATTTT. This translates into CASRLRSGTQDTQYF.

For the CDR3, the DNA is TGTGCTAGTGGTATAGATTTAGCGGGAGTCGGAGATACGCAGTATTTT. Translated, it gives CASGIDLAGVGDTQYF. The chain couples TRBV12-5 to TRBJ2-3; 9 bases are a match to TRBD2. The CDR3 length is 16 residues. With 5 bases clipped from V and 5 bases from J, the junction kept 11 bases outside the gene matches. Germline assignment: CDR1 LGHNT and CDR2 FRNRAP.

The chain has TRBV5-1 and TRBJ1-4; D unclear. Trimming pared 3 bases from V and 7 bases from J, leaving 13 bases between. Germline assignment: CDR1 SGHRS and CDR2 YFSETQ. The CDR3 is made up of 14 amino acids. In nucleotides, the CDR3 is TGCGCCAGCAGCTCCTCGGTACACGCTGAAAAACTGTTTTTT. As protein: CASSSSVHAEKLFF.

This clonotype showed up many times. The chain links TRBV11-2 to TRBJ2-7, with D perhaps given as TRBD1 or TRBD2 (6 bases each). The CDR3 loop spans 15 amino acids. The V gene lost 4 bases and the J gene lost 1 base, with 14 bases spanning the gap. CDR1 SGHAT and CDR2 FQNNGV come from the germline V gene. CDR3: CASSWRGADSYEQYF. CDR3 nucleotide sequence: TGTGCCAGCAGCTGGAGGGGGGCAGATTCCTACGAGCAGTACTTC.

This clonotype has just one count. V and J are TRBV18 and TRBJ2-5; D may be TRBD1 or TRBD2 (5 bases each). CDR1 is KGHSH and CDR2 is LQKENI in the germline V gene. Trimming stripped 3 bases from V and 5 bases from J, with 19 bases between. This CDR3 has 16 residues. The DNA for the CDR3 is TGTGCCAGCTCACCGGGGGACCGCCAGGTCCGGGAGACCCAGTACTTC. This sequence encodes CASSPGDRQVRETQYF.

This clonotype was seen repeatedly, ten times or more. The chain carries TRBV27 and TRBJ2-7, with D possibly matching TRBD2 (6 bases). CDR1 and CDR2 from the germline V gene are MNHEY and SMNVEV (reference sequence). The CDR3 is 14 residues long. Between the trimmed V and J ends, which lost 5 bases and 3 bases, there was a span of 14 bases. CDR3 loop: CASSPWDSYYEQYF. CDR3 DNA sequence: TGTGCCAGCAGTCCCTGGGACTCATACTACGAGCAGTACTTC.

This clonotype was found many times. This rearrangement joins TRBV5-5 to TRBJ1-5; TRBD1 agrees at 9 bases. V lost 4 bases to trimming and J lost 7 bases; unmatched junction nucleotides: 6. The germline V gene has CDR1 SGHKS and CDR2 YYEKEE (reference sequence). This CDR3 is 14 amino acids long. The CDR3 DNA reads TGTGCCAGCAGCCCGACAGGGGGTCGGCAGCCCCAGCATTTT. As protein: CASSPTGGRQPQHF.

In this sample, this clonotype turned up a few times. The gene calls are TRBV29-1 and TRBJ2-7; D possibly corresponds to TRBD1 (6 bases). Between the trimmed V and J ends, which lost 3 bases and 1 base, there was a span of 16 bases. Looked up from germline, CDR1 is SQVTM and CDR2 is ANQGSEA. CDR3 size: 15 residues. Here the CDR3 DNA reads TGCAGCGTTGAGAGTCTTACAGGGAAGTCCTACGAGCAGTACTTC. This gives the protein CSVESLTGKSYEQYF.

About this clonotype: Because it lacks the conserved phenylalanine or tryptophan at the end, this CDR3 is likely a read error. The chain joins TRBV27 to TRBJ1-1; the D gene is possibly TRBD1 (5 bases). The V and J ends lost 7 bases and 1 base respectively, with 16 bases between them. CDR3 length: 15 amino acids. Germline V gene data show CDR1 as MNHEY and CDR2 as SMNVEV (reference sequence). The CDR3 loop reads CASTGSVSPNTEAFS. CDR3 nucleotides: TGTGCCAGCACAGGGTCGGTTTCCCCGAACACTGAAGCTTTCTCT.

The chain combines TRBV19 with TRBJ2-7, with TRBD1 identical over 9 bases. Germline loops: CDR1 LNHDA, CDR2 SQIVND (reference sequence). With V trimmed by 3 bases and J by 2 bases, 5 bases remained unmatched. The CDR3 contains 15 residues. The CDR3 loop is CASSIADRGTYEQYF. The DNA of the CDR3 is TGTGCCAGTAGTATCGCCGACAGGGGGACCTACGAGCAGTACTTC.

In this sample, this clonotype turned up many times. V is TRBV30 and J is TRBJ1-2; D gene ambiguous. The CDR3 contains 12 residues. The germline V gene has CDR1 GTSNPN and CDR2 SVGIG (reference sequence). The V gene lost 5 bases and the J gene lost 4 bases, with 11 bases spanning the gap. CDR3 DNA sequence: TGTGCCTGGGCTATATCTACCTATGGCTACACCTTC. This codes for CAWAISTYGYTF.

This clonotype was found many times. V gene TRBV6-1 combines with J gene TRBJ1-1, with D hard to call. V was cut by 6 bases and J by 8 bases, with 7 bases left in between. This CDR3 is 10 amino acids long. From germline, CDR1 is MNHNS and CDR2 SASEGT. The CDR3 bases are TGTGCCAGCAGAGAAACGGAAGCTTTCTTT. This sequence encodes CASRETEAFF.

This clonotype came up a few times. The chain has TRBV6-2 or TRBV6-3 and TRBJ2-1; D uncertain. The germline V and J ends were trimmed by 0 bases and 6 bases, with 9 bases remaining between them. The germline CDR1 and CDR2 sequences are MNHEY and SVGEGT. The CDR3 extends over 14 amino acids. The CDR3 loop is CASSYSRDPNEQFF. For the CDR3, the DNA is TGTGCCAGCAGTTACTCTAGAGACCCCAATGAGCAGTTCTTC.

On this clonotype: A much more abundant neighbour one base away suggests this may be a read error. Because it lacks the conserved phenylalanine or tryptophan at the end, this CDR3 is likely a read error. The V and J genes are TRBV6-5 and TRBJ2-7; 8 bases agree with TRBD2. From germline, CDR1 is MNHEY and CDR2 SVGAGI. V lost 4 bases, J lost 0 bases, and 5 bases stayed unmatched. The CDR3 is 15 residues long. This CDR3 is CASSLTSVSSYEQYL. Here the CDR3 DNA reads TGTGCCAGCAGTTTGACTAGCGTCAGCTCCTACGAGCAGTACCTC.

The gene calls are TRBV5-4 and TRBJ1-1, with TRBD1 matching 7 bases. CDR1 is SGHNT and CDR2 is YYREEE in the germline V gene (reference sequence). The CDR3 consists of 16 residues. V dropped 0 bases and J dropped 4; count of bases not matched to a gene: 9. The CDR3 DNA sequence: TGTGCCAGCAGCTTGGGAGGGGGCTTATTTGGCACTGAAGCTTTCTTT. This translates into CASSLGGGLFGTEAFF.

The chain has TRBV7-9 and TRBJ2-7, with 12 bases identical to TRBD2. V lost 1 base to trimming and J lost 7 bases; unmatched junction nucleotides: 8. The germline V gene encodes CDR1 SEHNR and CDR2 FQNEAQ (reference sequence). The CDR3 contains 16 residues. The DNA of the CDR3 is TGTGCCAGCAGCTTAGGGAAACTAGCGGGAGGACAAGAGCAGTACTTC. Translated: CASSLGKLAGGQEQYF. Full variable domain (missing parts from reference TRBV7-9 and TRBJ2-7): DTGVSQNPRHKITKRGQNVTFRCDPISEHNRLYWYRQTLGQGPEFLTYFQNEAQLEKSRLLSDRFSAERPKGSFSTLEIQRTEQGDSAMYLCASSLGKLAGGQEQYFGPGTRLTVT.

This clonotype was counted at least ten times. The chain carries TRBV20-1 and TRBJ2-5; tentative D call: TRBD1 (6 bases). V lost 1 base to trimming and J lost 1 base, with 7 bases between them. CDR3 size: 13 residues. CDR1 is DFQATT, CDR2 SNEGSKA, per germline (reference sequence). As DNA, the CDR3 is TGCAGTGCTAGAGGGACAGTCCAAGAGACCCAGTACTTC. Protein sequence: CSARGTVQETQYF.